The rows below give T cell receptor beta chains drawn from one sample of a study of radiotherapy plus CTLA-4 blockade in lung cancer. The data were produced by immunoSEQ multiplex PCR, yet TCRdb's version contains in-frame clones alone and is incomplete. The data hold 53,000 or so clones, with 80% to 90% observed a single time. Sequences were derived from peripheral blood, sampled from a patient treated with radiotherapy plus ipilimumab. The source of these receptors is a human donor with non-small cell lung cancer that progressed on radiotherapy plus ipilimumab. Some clones in this sample may be carry-over from other donors' samples. The CDR3 runs from the conserved cysteine through the conserved F or W. Each record gives: CDR3 protein, CDR3 DNA, J gene, V gene, clone size, D gene. D genes are given only for firm matches. For some rows the clone size is stated as once, few or many, or as a class when expanded; others skip it.

cdr3_aa: CASSGGQGSFLYGYTF
cdr3_nt: TGCGCCAGCAGTGGGGGACAGGGGTCTTTTCTCTATGGCTACACCTTC
j_call: TRBJ1-2
v_call: TRBV10-2
clone_size: .
d_call: TRBD1

cdr3_aa: CASSLEEGSEQYF
cdr3_nt: TGTGCCAGCAGCTTGGAGGAGGGTTCCGAGCAGTACTTC
j_call: TRBJ2-7
v_call: TRBV5-4
clone_size: .
d_call: .

cdr3_aa: CASSFRTGGWREQYF
cdr3_nt: TGTGCCAGCAGCTTCCGCACAGGGGGCTGGCGCGAGCAGTACTTC
j_call: TRBJ2-7
v_call: TRBV11-1
clone_size: .
d_call: TRBD1

cdr3_aa: CASSPGGRRELFF
cdr3_nt: TGTGCCAGCAGTCCGGGGGGCCGGAGGGAGCTGTTTTTT
j_call: TRBJ2-2
v_call: TRBV13
clone_size: .
d_call: .

cdr3_aa: CASSVSGGAGNEQFF
cdr3_nt: TGCGCCAGCAGCGTTAGCGGGGGGGCCGGCAATGAGCAGTTCTTC
j_call: TRBJ2-1
v_call: TRBV5-1
clone_size: .
d_call: TRBD2

cdr3_aa: CASSLGSGTTGELFF
cdr3_nt: TGCGCCAGCAGCTTGGGGAGCGGGACCACCGGGGAGCTGTTTTTT
j_call: TRBJ2-2
v_call: TRBV5-1
clone_size: .
d_call: TRBD2

cdr3_aa: CASSYSTQRNEQFF
cdr3_nt: TGTGCCAGCAGTTACTCGACACAACGGAATGAGCAGTTCTTC
j_call: TRBJ2-1
v_call: TRBV6-6
clone_size: few
d_call: .

cdr3_aa: CASSPIPLGAGGLDEQFF
cdr3_nt: TGCGCCAGCAGCCCGATCCCCTTAGGGGCGGGGGGCTTAGATGAGCAGTTCTTC
j_call: TRBJ2-1
v_call: TRBV4-1
clone_size: .
d_call: TRBD2

cdr3_aa: CASSIGTGRDYEQYF
cdr3_nt: TGTGCCAGTAGTATTGGGACAGGGCGAGACTACGAGCAGTACTTC
j_call: TRBJ2-7
v_call: TRBV19
clone_size: once
d_call: TRBD1

cdr3_aa: CSVHRDRGNEQFF
cdr3_nt: TGCAGCGTCCACCGGGACAGGGGTAATGAGCAGTTCTTC
j_call: TRBJ2-1
v_call: TRBV29-1
clone_size: .
d_call: TRBD1

cdr3_aa: CASQSGVGTEAFF
cdr3_nt: TGTGCCTCACAGTCAGGGGTAGGGACTGAAGCTTTCTTT
j_call: TRBJ1-1
v_call: TRBV19
clone_size: .
d_call: .

cdr3_aa: CASSLGGGLYNEQFF
cdr3_nt: TGCGCCAGCAGCTTGGGGGGAGGACTCTACAATGAGCAGTTCTTC
j_call: TRBJ2-1
v_call: TRBV5-1
clone_size: .
d_call: .

cdr3_aa: CASTATGSLNYGYTF
cdr3_nt: TGTGCCAGCACCGCGACAGGGTCCCTTAACTATGGCTACACCTTC
j_call: TRBJ1-2
v_call: TRBV28
clone_size: .
d_call: TRBD1

cdr3_aa: CASSVAALVSGYAGYTF
cdr3_nt: TGTGCCAGCAGCGTAGCCGCGTTGGTTTCAGGATACGCTGGCTACACCTTC
j_call: TRBJ1-2
v_call: TRBV9
clone_size: .
d_call: .

cdr3_aa: CASSSRYRRGSAEKLFF
cdr3_nt: TGTGCCAGCAGTTCCCGTTACCGACGGGGGAGTGCGGAAAAACTGTTTTTT
j_call: TRBJ1-4
v_call: TRBV27
clone_size: .
d_call: .

cdr3_aa: CASSTTAVGGARYGYTF
cdr3_nt: TGTGCCAGCAGCACAACCGCCGTAGGGGGGGCTAGATATGGCTACACCTTC
j_call: TRBJ1-2
v_call: TRBV9
clone_size: few
d_call: .

cdr3_aa: CASSQDYYEQYF
cdr3_nt: TGTGCCAGCAGCCAAGATTACTACGAGCAGTACTTC
j_call: TRBJ2-7
v_call: TRBV4-2
clone_size: few
d_call: .

cdr3_aa: CATTPPGGTGNTIYF
cdr3_nt: TGTGCCACCACCCCCCCTGGAGGTACTGGAAACACCATATATTTT
j_call: TRBJ1-3
v_call: TRBV6-1
clone_size: .
d_call: .

cdr3_aa: CASSETSGGYEQYF
cdr3_nt: TGTGCCAGCAGTGAAACTAGCGGGGGGTACGAGCAGTACTTC
j_call: TRBJ2-7
v_call: TRBV6-1
clone_size: .
d_call: TRBD2

cdr3_aa: CASSFNTAVGQYF
cdr3_nt: TGTGCCAGCAGTTTTAACACGGCGGTGGGGCAGTACTTC
j_call: TRBJ2-7
v_call: TRBV27
clone_size: .
d_call: .

cdr3_aa: CASSSPGFVNYGYTF
cdr3_nt: TGTGCCAGCAGCTCCCCAGGGTTCGTTAACTATGGCTACACCTTC
j_call: TRBJ1-2
v_call: TRBV9
clone_size: .
d_call: .

cdr3_aa: CASSSSGPGNYEQYF
cdr3_nt: TGTGCCAGCTCTTCCTCCGGACCGGGGAACTACGAGCAGTACTTC
j_call: TRBJ2-7
v_call: TRBV18
clone_size: .
d_call: .

cdr3_aa: CASSFTGVGEETQYF
cdr3_nt: TGTGCCAGCAGCTTTACAGGGGTTGGGGAAGAGACCCAGTACTTC
j_call: TRBJ2-5
v_call: TRBV7-9
clone_size: .
d_call: TRBD1

cdr3_aa: CASSRDWPVVTIYF
cdr3_nt: TGTGCCAGCAGCCGGGACTGGCCTGTTGTCACCATATATTTT
j_call: TRBJ1-3
v_call: TRBV5-6
clone_size: medium-sized
d_call: .

cdr3_aa: CASSVTGTNEKLFF
cdr3_nt: TGTGCCAGCAGTGTGACAGGGACTAATGAAAAACTGTTTTTT
j_call: TRBJ1-4
v_call: TRBV28
clone_size: .
d_call: TRBD1

cdr3_aa: CASSLGQGGSYEQYF
cdr3_nt: TGTGCCAGCAGTCTCGGACAGGGAGGCTCCTACGAGCAGTACTTC
j_call: TRBJ2-7
v_call: TRBV6-6
clone_size: .
d_call: TRBD1

cdr3_aa: CSLNRGDEQYF
cdr3_nt: TGCAGTTTAAACAGGGGGGACGAGCAGTACTTC
j_call: TRBJ2-7
v_call: TRBV20-1
clone_size: .
d_call: TRBD1